What follows is one TCR beta chain and its context. Its specificity is not known. This sample stems from a study of cytomegalovirus exposure and HLA in healthy donors. General study findings and limits: There were some 150 TCR beta chains listed as cytomegalovirus-associated. A later analysis linked a missense variant in DCLRE1C to the trimming of TCR beta V and J genes.

V was clipped by 4 bases and J by 4 bases, with 18 bases between them. The CDR3 has 16 residues. CDR1 and CDR2 (germline): SGDLS, YYNGEE. PCR involved 60 Vbeta and 13 Jbeta primers. Assay: immunoSEQ multiplex PCR; the TCRdb copy retains only in-frame clones and omits some. The sample contains 120,000 or so clones, about 80% of which appear only once. This TCR came from a young man in good health and CMV-seropositive. The chain links TRBV9 to TRBJ1-3; D is undetermined. Sample: PBMCs. CDR3 sequence reads: CASSPEATRAGNTIYF. DNA of the CDR3: TGTGCCAGCAGCCCTGAGGCCACCCGAGCAGGAAACACCATATATTTT.